This entry lists 2 T cell receptor beta chains sequenced from one sample in a study of vaccination effects on CD4 cells after COVID-19. Subsequent to roughly 9 days of culture, CD4+ T cells were isolated. The infection with SARS-CoV-2 (confirmed by PCR) occurred in this person between March and December 2020. Two-dose BNT162b2 or mRNA-1273 vaccination was given to participants. Clones were read by immunoSEQ multiplex PCR, and TCRdb kept only the in-frame ones, dropping some. The table has approximately 30,000 clones, approximately 77% seen once; the top ten hold around 6.6%. These receptors' antigens are unknown. Sequencing was performed on CD4+ T cells from PBMCs cultured without peptide, taken after COVID-19 vaccination. Receptor source: a human donor who had a prior SARS-CoV-2 infection.

CDR3 in DNA: TGTGCCAGCAGCGTAGCTACAGGGGGCAAAGAGACCCAGTACTTC. Translated: CASSVATGGKETQYF. The chain couples TRBV9 to TRBJ2-5; the match to TRBD1 covers 9 bases. This CDR3 comprises 15 residues. CDR1 is SGDLS and CDR2 is YYNGEE in the germline V gene. V was pared by 0 bases and J by 3 bases, with 3 bases of the junction left unmatched. Full variable domain (rest looked up from reference TRBV9 and TRBJ2-5): DSGVTQTPKHLITATGQRVTLRCSPRSGDLSVYWYQQSLDQGLQFLIQYYNGEERAKGNILERFSAQQFPDLHSELNLSSLELGDSALYFCASSVATGGKETQYFGPGTRLLVL.

The V call is TRBV18, the J call TRBJ2-5; tentatively, D is TRBD1 or TRBD2 (5 bases each). Germline V gives CDR1 KGHSH, CDR2 LQKENI. The CDR3 totals 14 residues. V lost 3 bases to trimming and J lost 2 bases, with 10 bases between them. The CDR3 reads CASSPSWGQETQYF. CDR3 nucleotides: TGTGCCAGCTCACCCAGTTGGGGGCAAGAGACCCAGTACTTC.